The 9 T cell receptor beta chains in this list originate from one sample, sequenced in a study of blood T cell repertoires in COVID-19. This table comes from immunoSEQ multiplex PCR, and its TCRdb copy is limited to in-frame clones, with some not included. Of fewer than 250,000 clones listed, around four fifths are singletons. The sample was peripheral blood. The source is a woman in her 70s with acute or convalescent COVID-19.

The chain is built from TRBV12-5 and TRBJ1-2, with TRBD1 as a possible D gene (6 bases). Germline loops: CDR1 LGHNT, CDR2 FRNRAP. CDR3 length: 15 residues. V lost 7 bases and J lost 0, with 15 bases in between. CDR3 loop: CASVMSAGANYGYTF. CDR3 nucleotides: TGTGCTAGTGTGATGTCGGCAGGGGCTAACTATGGCTACACCTTC.

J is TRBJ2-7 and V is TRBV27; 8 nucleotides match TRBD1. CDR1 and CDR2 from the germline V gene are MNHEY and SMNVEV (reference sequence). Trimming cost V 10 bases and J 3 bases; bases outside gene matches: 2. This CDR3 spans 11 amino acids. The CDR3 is CATGTGYEQYF. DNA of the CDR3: TGTGCCACCGGGACAGGCTACGAGCAGTACTTC.

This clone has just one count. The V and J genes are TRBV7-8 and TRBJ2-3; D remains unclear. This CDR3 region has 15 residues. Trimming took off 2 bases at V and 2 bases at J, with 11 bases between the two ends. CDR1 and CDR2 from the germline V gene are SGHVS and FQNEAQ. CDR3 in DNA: TGTGCCAGCAGCTTAAATAGAGCTGTCACAGATACGCAGTATTTT. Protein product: CASSLNRAVTDTQYF. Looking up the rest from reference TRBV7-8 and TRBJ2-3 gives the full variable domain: GAGVSQSPRYKVAKRGQDVALRCDPISGHVSLFWYQQALGQGPEFLTYFQNEAQLDKSGLPSDRFFAERPEGSVSTLKIQRTQQEDSAVYLCASSLNRAVTDTQYFGPGTRLTVL.

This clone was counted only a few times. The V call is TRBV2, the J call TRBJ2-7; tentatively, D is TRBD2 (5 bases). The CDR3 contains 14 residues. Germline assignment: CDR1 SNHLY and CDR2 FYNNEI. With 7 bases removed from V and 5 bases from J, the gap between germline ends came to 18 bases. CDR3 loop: CASKLSRGIHEQYF. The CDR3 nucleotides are TGTGCCAGCAAGCTGAGCCGAGGGATCCACGAGCAGTACTTC.

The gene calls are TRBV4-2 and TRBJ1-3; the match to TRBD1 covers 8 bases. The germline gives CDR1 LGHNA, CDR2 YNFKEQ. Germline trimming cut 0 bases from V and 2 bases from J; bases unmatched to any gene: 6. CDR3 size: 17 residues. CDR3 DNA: TGTGCCAGCAGCCAAGATGGTACAGGGGGAGCTGGAAACACCATATATTTT. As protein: CASSQDGTGGAGNTIYF.

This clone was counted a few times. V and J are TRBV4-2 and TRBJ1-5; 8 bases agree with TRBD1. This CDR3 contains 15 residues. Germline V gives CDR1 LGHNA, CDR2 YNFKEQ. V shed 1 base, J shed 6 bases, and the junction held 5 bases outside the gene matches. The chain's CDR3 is CASSQGQGMTQPQHF. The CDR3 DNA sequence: TGTGCCAGCAGCCAAGGACAGGGGATGACTCAGCCCCAGCATTTT.

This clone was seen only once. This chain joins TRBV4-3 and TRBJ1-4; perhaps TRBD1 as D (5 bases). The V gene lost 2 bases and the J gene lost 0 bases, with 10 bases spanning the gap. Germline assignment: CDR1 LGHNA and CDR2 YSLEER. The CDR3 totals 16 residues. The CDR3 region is CASSQQLGATNEKLFF. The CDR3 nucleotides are TGCGCCAGCAGCCAACAGCTAGGGGCAACTAATGAAAAACTGTTTTTT.

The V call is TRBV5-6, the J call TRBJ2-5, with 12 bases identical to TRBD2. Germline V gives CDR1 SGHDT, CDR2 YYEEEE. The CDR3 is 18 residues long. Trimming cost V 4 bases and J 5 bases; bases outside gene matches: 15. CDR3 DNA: TGTGCCAGCAGCCGGCTGGCTAGCGGGGGGGCTTTAGTGGAGACCCAGTACTTC. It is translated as CASSRLASGGALVETQYF.

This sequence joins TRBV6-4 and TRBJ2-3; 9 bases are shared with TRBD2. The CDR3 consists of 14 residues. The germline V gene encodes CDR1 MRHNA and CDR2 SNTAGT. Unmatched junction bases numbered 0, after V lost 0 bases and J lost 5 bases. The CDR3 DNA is TGTGCCAGCAGTGACTCGCGGGGGGGAGATACGCAGTATTTT. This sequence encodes CASSDSRGGDTQYF.